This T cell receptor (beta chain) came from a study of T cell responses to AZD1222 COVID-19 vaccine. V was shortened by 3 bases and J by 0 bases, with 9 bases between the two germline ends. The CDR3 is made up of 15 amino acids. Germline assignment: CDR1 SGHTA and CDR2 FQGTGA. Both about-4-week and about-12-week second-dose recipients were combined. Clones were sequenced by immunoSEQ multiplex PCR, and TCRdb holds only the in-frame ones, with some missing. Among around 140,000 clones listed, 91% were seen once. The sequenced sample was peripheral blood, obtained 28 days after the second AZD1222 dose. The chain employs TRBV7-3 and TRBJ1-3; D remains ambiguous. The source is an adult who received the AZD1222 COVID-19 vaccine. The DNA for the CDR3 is TGTGCCAGCAGCTTGGACGGAGCCTCTGGAAACACCATATATTTT. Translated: CASSLDGASGNTIYF.